This entry lists 32 T cell receptor beta chains sequenced from one sample in a study of blood T cell repertoires in COVID-19. Profiling relied on immunoSEQ multiplex PCR, and the TCRdb table lists in-frame clones only, not all of them. The sample yields about 140,000 clones, 70% to 85% seen once. Sequenced input: peripheral blood. These receptors all come from an elderly woman in a cohort sampled during active or convalescent COVID-19.

J is TRBJ2-5 and V is TRBV19; the match to TRBD2 covers 12 bases. The CDR3 runs to 16 residues. The V gene end was trimmed by 9 bases and the J gene end by 5 bases; junction bases not matched to a gene: 13. The germline V gene has CDR1 LNHDA and CDR2 SQIVND (reference sequence). CDR3 sequence: CASTTSGGPSQETQYF. CDR3 sequence (DNA): TGTGCCAGCACGACTAGCGGGGGCCCCTCGCAGGAGACCCAGTACTTC.

V and J are TRBV18 and TRBJ1-2; 8 bases are a match to TRBD1. The V gene's germline CDR1 is KGHSH and CDR2 LQKENI. After removal of 4 bases from V and 4 bases from J, the junction contained 5 bases not matched to a gene. The CDR3 is made up of 14 amino acids. The CDR3 loop is CASSLRTGTYGYTF. CDR3 DNA: TGTGCCAGCTCACTGAGGACAGGGACCTATGGCTACACCTTC. Full variable domain (outside the CDR3, taken from reference TRBV18 and TRBJ1-2): NAGVMQNPRHLVRRRGQEARLRCSPMKGHSHVYWYRQLPEEGLKFMVYLQKENIIDESGMPKERFSAEFPKEGPSILRIQQVVRGDSAAYFCASSLRTGTYGYTFGSGTRLTVV.

In nucleotides, the CDR3 is TGTGCCAGCAGTTCTCCAGATACGCAGTATTTT. It translates to CASSSPDTQYF. The gene calls are TRBV28 and TRBJ2-3; D is ambiguous. CDR1 MDHEN and CDR2 SYDVKM come from the germline V gene. The CDR3 length is 11 residues. The V and J ends lost 4 bases and 4 bases respectively, with 3 bases between them.

This clone was recorded only once. The V call is TRBV29-1, the J call TRBJ1-1; 8 bases align to TRBD1. Germline assignment: CDR1 SQVTM and CDR2 ANQGSEA. Germline trimming cut 7 bases from V and 1 base from J; bases unmatched to any gene: 5. This CDR3 is built from 13 residues. The DNA of the CDR3 is TGCAGCGCTACGGGACAGGCGAACACTGAAGCTTTCTTT. Residues: CSATGQANTEAFF.

Regarding this clone: Compared with germline, one end of the junction differs, possibly owing to a read error. V is TRBV5-1 and J is TRBJ2-5; D possibly corresponds to TRBD1 (5 bases). Germline CDR1 and CDR2: SGHRS and YFSETQ. CDR3 length equals 14 residues. CDR3 in amino acids: CAGSLVGARETQYF. The CDR3 region has the DNA TGCGCCGGCAGCTTGGTAGGGGCAAGGGAGACCCAGTACTTC.

The chain joins TRBV3-1 (or the pseudogene TRBV3-2) to TRBJ2-7; TRBD1 aligns across 8 bases. The germline V gene has CDR1 LGHDT and CDR2 YNNKEL (reference sequence). Trimming at V came to 3 bases and at J to 9 bases, leaving 4 bases not matched to a gene. This CDR3 contains 12 residues. The CDR3 DNA reads as TGTGCCAGCAGCCAGATTGGGACAGGGCAGTACTTC. It yields the protein CASSQIGTGQYF.

This clone has more than one count but fewer than ten. The chain combines TRBV5-1 with TRBJ2-3, with 11 bases matching TRBD1. The germline V gene encodes CDR1 SGHRS and CDR2 YFSETQ. V was pared by 2 bases and J by 4 bases, with 12 bases of the junction left unmatched. The CDR3 spans 18 residues. CDR3 residues: CASSFTGRTGGEADTQYF. The CDR3 nucleotides read TGCGCCAGCAGCTTCACCGGGAGGACAGGGGGCGAAGCAGATACGCAGTATTTT.

This rearrangement joins TRBV6-6 to TRBJ1-1, with 11 bases that match TRBD1. Germline CDR1 is MNHNY and CDR2 is SVGAGI (reference sequence). The CDR3 consists of 17 residues. After removal of 5 bases from V and 4 bases from J, the junction contained 12 bases not matched to a gene. CDR3 amino acids: CASSPGTGGWGTTEAFF. The CDR3 DNA follows: TGTGCCAGCAGTCCCGGGACAGGGGGTTGGGGGACCACTGAAGCTTTCTTT.

The chain joins TRBV14 to TRBJ2-5, with 14 bases lining up with TRBD2. The length of the CDR3 is 18 residues. V lost 5 bases and J lost 5; bases outside the gene matches: 13. Per the germline V gene, CDR1 is SGHDN and CDR2 is FVKESK. CDR3 sequence: CASSAPTGTSGGVETQYF. The CDR3 DNA reads as TGTGCCAGCAGCGCCCCGACTGGGACTAGCGGGGGCGTGGAGACCCAGTACTTC.

The chain joins TRBV4-1 to TRBJ2-5, with a tentative D call TRBD1 (5 bases). The CDR3 is 15 residues long. Germline lookup yields CDR1 MGHRA and CDR2 YSYEKL. Trimming stripped 0 bases from V and 5 bases from J, with 13 bases between. The CDR3 DNA reads as TGCGCCAGCAGCCAAGAGTTGGCAGGGCCGGAGACCCAGTACTTC. Translation gives CASSQELAGPETQYF.

The gene calls are TRBV29-1 and TRBJ1-2, with D hard to call. The CDR3 has 12 residues. With 0 bases removed from V and 9 bases from J, the gap between germline ends came to 11 bases. Per germline, CDR1 SQVTM and CDR2 ANQGSEA. This CDR3 reads CSVEDTAACYTF. In DNA, the CDR3 is TGCAGCGTTGAAGATACGGCGGCCTGCTACACCTTC.

This chain joins TRBV18 and TRBJ1-2; 9 bases agree with TRBD1. Germline CDR1 and CDR2: KGHSH and LQKENI. CDR3 length equals 15 residues. V lost 3 bases to trimming and J lost 5 bases; unmatched junction nucleotides: 7. CDR3 residues: CASSPSGQGWYGYTF. DNA of the CDR3: TGTGCCAGCTCACCTTCGGGACAGGGCTGGTATGGCTACACCTTC. The variable domain in full, completed from reference TRBV18 and TRBJ1-2, reads NAGVMQNPRHLVRRRGQEARLRCSPMKGHSHVYWYRQLPEEGLKFMVYLQKENIIDESGMPKERFSAEFPKEGPSILRIQQVVRGDSAAYFCASSPSGQGWYGYTFGSGTRLTVV.

This chain joins TRBV7-3 and TRBJ1-5, with 8 bases that match TRBD1. The ends lost 2 bases at V and 6 bases at J; junction bases unmatched: 12. Germline CDR1 and CDR2: SGHTA and FQGTGA. The CDR3 runs to 17 residues. The CDR3 protein is CASSLPRTGRFIQPQHF. In DNA, the CDR3 is TGTGCCAGCAGCTTACCCCGGACAGGGAGGTTCATTCAGCCCCAGCATTTT.

The V gene is TRBV7-8, the J gene TRBJ1-5; a possible D gene is TRBD1 (5 bases). Deletions cut 7 bases from V and 4 bases from J, with 17 bases between. The CDR3 is made up of 15 amino acids. Germline loops: CDR1 SGHVS, CDR2 FQNEAQ. The CDR3 sequence: CASNGGDPSNQPQHF. The CDR3 DNA is TGTGCCAGCAACGGAGGGGACCCGAGTAATCAGCCCCAGCATTTT.

The CDR3 DNA reads as TGTGCCAGCAGCACCTCTGACAGGCACTACACTGAAGCTTTCTTT. Protein sequence: CASSTSDRHYTEAFF. V gene TRBV5-8 combines with J gene TRBJ1-1, with D tentatively TRBD1 (6 bases). In germline, CDR1 is SGHTS, CDR2 YDEGEE. CDR3 length equals 15 residues. The V and J ends lost 4 bases and 3 bases respectively, with 16 bases between them. The full variable domain, its missing parts supplied by reference TRBV5-8 and TRBJ1-1, is EAGVTQSPTHLIKTRGQQATLRCSPISGHTSVYWYQQALGLGLQFLLWYDEGEERNRGNFPPRFSGRQFPNYSSELNVNALELEDSALYLCASSTSDRHYTEAFFGQGTRLTVV.

The CDR3 protein is CSVEDLGRLAGGRGQFF. CDR3 bases: TGCAGCGTTGAAGATTTGGGACGGCTAGCGGGGGGCCGGGGGCAGTTCTTC. V is TRBV29-1 and J is TRBJ2-1, with 11 positions matching TRBD2. V lost 0 bases to trimming and J lost 12 bases; unmatched junction nucleotides: 16. The germline V gene has CDR1 SQVTM and CDR2 ANQGSEA. This CDR3 spans 17 amino acids.

This chain joins TRBV3-1 (or the pseudogene TRBV3-2) and TRBJ1-2; 8 nucleotides line up with TRBD1. With 4 bases clipped from V and 5 bases from J, the junction kept 6 bases outside the gene matches. The CDR3 spans 14 residues. Per germline, CDR1 LGHDT and CDR2 YNNKEL (reference sequence). The CDR3 DNA sequence: TGTGCCAGCAGCCGGAATACAGGGGGATATGGCTACACCTTC. This sequence encodes CASSRNTGGYGYTF.

This sequence joins TRBV11-2 and TRBJ1-1, with a possible D match to TRBD1 (6 bases). The germline V gene has CDR1 SGHAT and CDR2 FQNNGV. The CDR3 is 13 residues long. The ends were cut back, 4 bases at V and 1 base at J, with 7 bases in the middle. In DNA, the CDR3 is TGTGCCAGCAGCTCGACAGGGAACACTGAAGCTTTCTTT. Its protein is CASSSTGNTEAFF.

The genes are TRBV6-6 and TRBJ1-1; D ambiguous. Trimming left V 8 bases short and J 1 base short, with 8 bases between. The CDR3 sequence is 12 residues long. Looked up from germline, CDR1 is MNHNY and CDR2 is SVGAGI (reference sequence). The CDR3 DNA follows: TGTGCCAGCCGCGCGCAGAACACTGAAGCTTTCTTT. As protein: CASRAQNTEAFF.

The J gene is TRBJ2-5, the V gene TRBV5-6; 10 bases line up with TRBD2. The CDR3 is 16 amino acids. V was pared by 2 bases and J by 4 bases, with 8 bases of the junction left unmatched. The germline V gene has CDR1 SGHDT and CDR2 YYEEEE. In DNA, the CDR3 is TGTGCCAGCAGCTTCAGGAGCGGGGGGGCCATAGAGACCCAGTACTTC. This codes for CASSFRSGGAIETQYF.

This clone was seen only a few times. CDR3 amino acids: CASSQESQGRYGYTF. As DNA, the CDR3 is TGCGCCAGCAGCCAAGAGAGCCAGGGTCGCTATGGCTACACCTTC. The V and J genes are TRBV4-3 and TRBJ1-2; possibly TRBD1 for D (5 bases). The germline V gene has CDR1 LGHNA and CDR2 YSLEER. This CDR3 is built from 15 residues. V was trimmed by 0 bases and J by 4 bases, leaving 12 bases between them.

The rearrangement uses TRBV6-5 and TRBJ2-7; 9 nucleotides line up with TRBD1. The V and J ends lost 5 bases and 3 bases, in that order; junction bases with no gene match: 8. The CDR3 sequence is 15 residues long. CDR1 is MNHEY, CDR2 SVGAGI, per germline. The CDR3 DNA reads TGTGCCAGCAGTACGTTGGACAGGGGCTACTACGAGCAGTACGTC. Its protein is CASSTLDRGYYEQYV.

This clone was seen a handful of times. The CDR3 DNA is TGTGCCAGCAGTTCAGGTGGAGAATTAGGGGAAGCGGGGTATGGCTACACCTTC. This translates into CASSSGGELGEAGYGYTF. This chain joins TRBV28 and TRBJ1-2; TRBD1 might be the D (5 bases). Trimming took off 4 bases at V and 5 bases at J, with 26 bases between the two ends. Germline loops: CDR1 MDHEN, CDR2 SYDVKM. The CDR3 sequence is 18 residues long.

The rearrangement uses TRBV18 and TRBJ1-2; 7 bases are a match to TRBD1. With V trimmed by 8 bases and J by 5 bases, 8 bases remained unmatched. There are 13 residues in the CDR3. Germline V gene sequence: CDR1 KGHSH, CDR2 LQKENI. CDR3 in amino acids: CASQRDSLYGYTF. DNA for the CDR3: TGTGCCAGCCAACGGGACAGCCTTTATGGCTACACCTTC. The variable domain in full, with the rest retrieved from reference TRBV18 and TRBJ1-2, is NAGVMQNPRHLVRRRGQEARLRCSPMKGHSHVYWYRQLPEEGLKFMVYLQKENIIDESGMPKERFSAEFPKEGPSILRIQQVVRGDSAAYFCASQRDSLYGYTFGSGTRLTVV.

The chain links TRBV5-1 to TRBJ1-1, with D possibly being TRBD1 (5 bases). The germline V gene encodes CDR1 SGHRS and CDR2 YFSETQ. The V end lost 0 bases, the J end lost 3 bases, and 12 bases lay between the germline ends. The CDR3 covers 15 residues. The DNA for the CDR3 is TGCGCCAGCAGCTTGGCCTCAGGGTACGACACTGAAGCTTTCTTT. Its translation: CASSLASGYDTEAFF.

The chain has TRBV11-2 and TRBJ2-5; D is ambiguous. The CDR3 runs to 17 residues. The V end lost 0 bases, the J end lost 1 base, and 15 bases lay between the germline ends. Per the germline V gene, CDR1 is SGHAT and CDR2 is FQNNGV. CDR3 DNA sequence: TGTGCCAGCAGCTTAGATTACGCAGGATTAACCCAAGAGACCCAGTACTTC. Encoded protein: CASSLDYAGLTQETQYF.

This chain connects TRBV25-1 to TRBJ2-1; D may be TRBD1 (6 bases). The CDR3 totals 15 residues. V gave up 2 bases and J gave up 1 base, with 9 bases separating them. Germline values: CDR1 MGHDK, CDR2 SYGVNS. The CDR3 bases are TGTGCCAGCAGTGAAGTAGGGGGTTCCTACAATGAGCAGTTCTTC. It is translated as CASSEVGGSYNEQFF.

The CDR3 DNA is TGTGCCAGCAGCTTATGGGGACTAGCAGATACGCAGTATTTT. It codes for CASSLWGLADTQYF. V is TRBV11-2 and J is TRBJ2-3, with TRBD2 matching over 8 bases. Trimming removed 2 bases from V and 4 bases from J; junction bases left unmatched: 2. CDR1 and CDR2 from the germline V gene are SGHAT and FQNNGV. The CDR3 contains 14 residues.

J is TRBJ1-1 and V is TRBV3-1 (or the pseudogene TRBV3-2); 11 bases align to TRBD1. CDR3 length: 21 residues. Germline V lookup: CDR1 LGHDT, CDR2 YNNKEL (reference sequence). V dropped 0 bases and J dropped 1; count of bases not matched to a gene: 16. The CDR3 region is CASSQDRRTGGPPRRNTEAFF. The CDR3 DNA sequence: TGTGCCAGCAGCCAAGATCGACGGACAGGGGGCCCGCCGCGAAGGAACACTGAAGCTTTCTTT.

The rearrangement uses TRBV19 and TRBJ1-5; 9 bases match TRBD1. In germline, CDR1 is LNHDA, CDR2 SQIVND (reference sequence). This CDR3 spans 13 amino acids. V shed 9 bases and J 4 bases; nucleotides not matched to a gene: 4. This chain's CDR3 is CASRDRENQPQHF. The CDR3 DNA reads TGTGCCAGCCGGGACAGGGAAAATCAGCCCCAGCATTTT.

This chain links TRBV6-5 with TRBJ1-2; D is perhaps TRBD1 (5 bases). The germline V gene has CDR1 MNHEY and CDR2 SVGAGI. V lost 8 bases and J 6 bases, leaving 19 bases between the germline ends. This CDR3 is built from 14 residues. The CDR3 region is CASLITGVGNGYTF. CDR3 bases: TGTGCCAGCCTTATTACGGGGGTCGGGAATGGCTACACCTTC.

The V gene is TRBV19, the J gene TRBJ2-3, with TRBD1 as a possible D gene (6 bases). This CDR3 contains 15 residues. V dropped 5 bases and J dropped 2 bases, with 14 bases sitting between them. Germline V gene data show CDR1 as LNHDA and CDR2 as SQIVND (reference sequence). The CDR3 region is CASSSQGPSTDTQYF. The CDR3, as DNA: TGTGCCAGTAGTTCACAGGGACCTTCCACAGATACGCAGTATTTT.